The rows below give T cell receptor beta chains drawn from one sample of a study of blood T cell repertoires in COVID-19. Clones were read by immunoSEQ multiplex PCR, and TCRdb kept only the in-frame ones, dropping some. The data contain about 190,000 clones, approximately 90% of them singletons. Sequencing input: peripheral blood. The receptors were gathered from a woman in her forties who had recovered from COVID-19. The CDR3 runs from the conserved cysteine through the conserved F or W. The D gene is left open where the match is weak.

V gene: TRBV28; D gene: .; J gene: TRBJ1-1; CDR3 protein: CASKEGGTEAFF
V gene: TRBV6-4; D gene: TRBD1; J gene: TRBJ2-1; CDR3 protein: CASSDSPGGNEQFF
V gene: TRBV19; D gene: TRBD1; J gene: TRBJ2-3; CDR3 protein: CASSTLRQGTTDTQYF
V gene: TRBV19; D gene: .; J gene: TRBJ1-5; CDR3 protein: CASSMGHLTNQPQHF
V gene: TRBV24-1; D gene: TRBD2; J gene: TRBJ2-1; CDR3 protein: CATSDLAGGGVNEQFF
V gene: TRBV5-6; D gene: TRBD1; J gene: TRBJ2-7; CDR3 protein: CASSTPSGTGYEQYF
V gene: TRBV7-9; D gene: .; J gene: TRBJ1-4; CDR3 protein: CASSQNSLLGVEKLFF
V gene: TRBV5-1; D gene: TRBD1; J gene: TRBJ2-1; CDR3 protein: CASSLALGTGQNEQFF
V gene: TRBV27; D gene: TRBD2; J gene: TRBJ2-4; CDR3 protein: CASSTGTSIRLAKNIQYF
V gene: TRBV15; D gene: .; J gene: TRBJ2-1; CDR3 protein: CATSGGTETYNEQFF
V gene: TRBV6-1; D gene: TRBD1; J gene: TRBJ1-4; CDR3 protein: CASSEAGQVLTNEKLFF
V gene: TRBV2; D gene: .; J gene: TRBJ2-7; CDR3 protein: CASSGNRDYEQYF
V gene: TRBV5-1; D gene: .; J gene: TRBJ1-1; CDR3 protein: CASSLMGQLGANTEAFF
V gene: TRBV5-1; D gene: .; J gene: TRBJ2-3; CDR3 protein: CASSLGQSTDTQYF
V gene: TRBV6-2/TRBV6-3; D gene: .; J gene: TRBJ2-3; CDR3 protein: CASSYGEGTDTQYF
V gene: TRBV5-1; D gene: TRBD2; J gene: TRBJ2-7; CDR3 protein: CASSILAGEPYEQYF
V gene: TRBV3-1/TRBV3-2; D gene: .; J gene: TRBJ2-7; CDR3 protein: CASSQRTGSGREQYF
V gene: TRBV5-8; D gene: TRBD2; J gene: TRBJ2-1; CDR3 protein: CASSAGGGGRRTYNEQFF
V gene: TRBV21-1; D gene: .; J gene: TRBJ2-7; CDR3 protein: CASSRTALGSHQRVNEQYF
V gene: TRBV4-1; D gene: .; J gene: TRBJ1-1; CDR3 protein: CASSQESAVNTEAFF
V gene: TRBV28; D gene: .; J gene: TRBJ1-1; CDR3 protein: CASSSPTSGAFF
V gene: TRBV3-1/TRBV3-2; D gene: .; J gene: TRBJ2-5; CDR3 protein: CASSQEGALTEETQYF
V gene: TRBV7-3; D gene: .; J gene: TRBJ2-7; CDR3 protein: CASSLTDSSYEQYF
V gene: TRBV6-5; D gene: .; J gene: TRBJ1-2; CDR3 protein: CASSSRRVLGYGYTF
V gene: TRBV20-1; D gene: .; J gene: TRBJ1-4; CDR3 protein: CSASAGQGATNEKLFF
V gene: TRBV5-1; D gene: .; J gene: TRBJ2-6; CDR3 protein: CASSQGQSSGANVLTF
V gene: TRBV5-6; D gene: .; J gene: TRBJ2-5; CDR3 protein: CASSFRYQETQYF
V gene: TRBV28; D gene: TRBD2; J gene: TRBJ2-7; CDR3 protein: CASSFRIKLALEVYEQYF
V gene: TRBV28; D gene: .; J gene: TRBJ1-5; CDR3 protein: CASSLGGNTNQPQHF
V gene: TRBV7-9; D gene: .; J gene: TRBJ1-6; CDR3 protein: CASSLAQDSQTLHF